The entry below gives a single T cell receptor beta chain sequence along with its context. There is no known antigen for this receptor. Base-call qualities are not available, and no considerably larger clone is one nucleotide away. TCR CDR3 regions were amplified from genomic DNA by multiplex PCR using the deep immunoSEQ assay. Genomic DNA extracted from each cell subset was distributed evenly over all wells of several immunoSEQ 96-well plates, and each plate served as one replicate. For sorted subsets, around 0.2 ug genomic DNA, equal to about 30,000 T cell genomes, was loaded into each replicate PCR. The purified libraries were quantified using a Qubit 3.0 fluorometer, sized with a Bioanalyzer 2100, and then quantified again using the KAPA Library Quantification kit. Every immunoSEQ 96-well plate was sequenced on a separate single-read 150-cycle Illumina NextSeq 550 flow cell. The authors processed their data as follows. Because the immunoSEQ output held only junctional sequences and lacked quality scores, the filtering could not match the filtering applied to full-length reads. To assign V/J genes and CDR3, sequences were annotated against IMGT germline references using PyIR, a Python wrapper for IgBLAST v1.9. Reads were filtered out if the reads had weak V/J assignments (E-value above 1e-6), no CDR3, stop codons, out-of-frame junctions, or ambiguous translated residues. A V3J clonotype was defined by an identical inferred V gene, J gene, and CDR3 amino acid sequence. The percentage overlap between two repertoires was calculated by dividing the number of shared unique clonotypes by the size of the smaller repertoire. Repertoire richness was assessed with RTK rarefaction, the Chao1 estimator, and Recon v2.1 estimates of unobserved clonotypes. Generation probabilities were computed with OLGA for all TCRbeta clonotypes obtained by the gDNA method from a few donors. In its TCRdb copy, this immuneACCESS table keeps in-frame sequences only and misses some clones. Where compared with another copy, unresolved V genes explain less than half of these, and the others have no known cause. That table furnishes V, J and clone size, whereas the DNA furnished D and trimming. The sample table holds under 1,100,000 clones, of which about 75% were seen once. The ten largest clones add up to approximately 1.5% of the sample.

The sample originates from a study of shared clonotypes between healthy human individuals (dated by TCRdb to about 2020). As for the study more broadly: A couple of women and three men aged 18 to 49 years were included in the cohort. To increase sequencing depth and limit assay-specific biases, different laboratories used diverse techniques to prepare libraries and sequence TCR repertoires. For each donor, three plates each were used for CD4 naive and CD4 memory, two plates were used for CD8 naive, and one plate was used for CD8 memory. To estimate repertoire size and how much clonotype sharing occurs between individuals, the study deeply sequenced the blood TCR repertoires of several healthy adults. Each donor's leukapheresis produced roughly between about 0.85 and 10 billion PBMCs. General conclusions and limits of the study: Pairwise subsampling indicated that sequencing depth was expected to affect the degree of clonotype sharing among donors. When a few donors were compared, the shared fraction of clonotypes was roughly 4.8% for naive CD4, 3.5% for naive CD8, more than 2% for memory CD4, and 0.3% to 0.5% for memory CD8. Because the study included only a small number of donors, the genetic and exposure-history diversity represented was limited. Rarefaction of sorted-subset datasets indicated incomplete sequencing despite the large sequencing depth. Estimated clonotype richness was generally larger for naive than for memory subsets. Sampling was restricted to blood, and TCR repertoires in tissues likely differ from the TCR repertoires found in blood. Compared with non-shared clonotypes, the clonotypes found in all four sorted-subset donors had higher generation probabilities.

Healthy HIV-negative adults with no recently reported acute infections or vaccinations were included as donors. Every donor was a Caucasian adult living in Nashville, Tennessee, USA. CD4+ T cells were enriched through magnetic negative selection, after which naive cells were positively selected on CD45RA and the remaining negative fraction served as the memory subset. After blood collection by leukapheresis, PBMCs were isolated using Ficoll-Histopaque density gradient centrifugation and then cryopreserved in the vapor phase of liquid nitrogen. Analytical flow cytometry was used to check the purity and quantity of every magnetically sorted T cell population. Each sorted fraction had its genomic DNA isolated and then quantified by UV absorbance on a Nanodrop 2000c. From cysteine to phenylalanine, the CDR3 is 15 amino acids long. Only the CDR3 portion is preserved as DNA: 45 bases, with reading frame beginning at the first base. The CDR1 and CDR2 encoded by the germline V gene (reference sequence) are SGHNT and YYREEE. Trimming accounts for 0 bases at V and 1 base at J, while the number of junction bases matched to no gene is 1.

The rearranged chain carries TRBV5-4 and TRBJ2-1; 7 central nucleotides agree with TRBD1. This TCR derives from a man younger than 30 in good health. The sample consisted of memory CD4+ T cells sorted from blood. The intended sense of this specimen's cell subset or site label: CD45RA-negative fraction. CDR3 loop: CASSLGTGSYNEQFF. Here is the DNA: TGTGCCAGCAGCTTGGGGACAGGTTCCTACAATGAGCAGTTCTTC.